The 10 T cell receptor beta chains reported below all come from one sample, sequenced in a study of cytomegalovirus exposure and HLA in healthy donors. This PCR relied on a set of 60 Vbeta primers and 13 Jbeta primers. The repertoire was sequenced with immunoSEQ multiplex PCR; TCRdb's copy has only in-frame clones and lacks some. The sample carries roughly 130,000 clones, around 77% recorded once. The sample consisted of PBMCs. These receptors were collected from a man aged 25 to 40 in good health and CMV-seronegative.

The CDR3 DNA reads TGTGCCAGTAGTATCTTCGCGGAGAGCTCCTACGAGCAGTACTTC. This encodes CASSIFAESSYEQYF. The V and J genes are TRBV19 and TRBJ2-7; D gene uncertain. The V gene lost 3 bases and the J gene lost 0 bases, with 12 bases spanning the gap. The CDR3 loop spans 15 amino acids. Germline CDR1 reads LNHDA; CDR2 reads SQIVND (reference sequence). Complete variable domain (other parts from reference TRBV19 and TRBJ2-7): DGGITQSPKYLFRKEGQNVTLSCEQNLNHDAMYWYRQDPGQGLRLIYYSQIVNDFQKGDIAEGYSVSREKKESFPLTVTSAQKNPTAFYLCASSIFAESSYEQYFGPGTRLTVT.

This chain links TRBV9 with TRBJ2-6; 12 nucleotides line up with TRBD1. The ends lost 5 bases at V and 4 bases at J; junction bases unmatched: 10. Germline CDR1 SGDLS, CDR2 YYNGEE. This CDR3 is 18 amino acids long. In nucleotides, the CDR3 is TGTGCCAGCAGTTGGGGACAGGGGGCGCTTACCGGGGCCAACGTCCTGACTTTC. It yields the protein CASSWGQGALTGANVLTF.

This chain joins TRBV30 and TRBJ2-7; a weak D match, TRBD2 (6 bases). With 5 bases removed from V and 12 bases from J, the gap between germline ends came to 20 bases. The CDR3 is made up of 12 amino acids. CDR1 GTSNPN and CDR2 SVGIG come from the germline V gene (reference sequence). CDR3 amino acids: CAWANLASLRYF. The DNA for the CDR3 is TGTGCCTGGGCTAATCTAGCGTCTCTAAGGTACTTC. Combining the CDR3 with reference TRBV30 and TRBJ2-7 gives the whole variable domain SQTIHQWPATLVQPVGSPLSLECTVEGTSNPNLYWYRQAAGRGLQLLFYSVGIGQISSEVPQNLSASRPQDRQFILSSKKLLLSDSGFYLCAWANLASLRYFGPGTRLTVT.

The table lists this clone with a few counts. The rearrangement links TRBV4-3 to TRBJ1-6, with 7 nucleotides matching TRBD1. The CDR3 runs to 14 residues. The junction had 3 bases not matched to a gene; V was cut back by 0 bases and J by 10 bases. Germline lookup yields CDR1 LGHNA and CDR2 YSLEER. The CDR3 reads CASSQDGRGSPLHF. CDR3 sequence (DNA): TGCGCCAGCAGCCAAGATGGCAGGGGGTCACCCCTCCACTTT.

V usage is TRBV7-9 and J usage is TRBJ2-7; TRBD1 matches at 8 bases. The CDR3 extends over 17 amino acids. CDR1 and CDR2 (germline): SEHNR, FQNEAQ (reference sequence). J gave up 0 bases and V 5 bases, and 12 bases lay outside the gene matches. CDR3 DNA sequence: TGTGCCAGCAGCCGCTACCCCGGGGGACAGGTCTCCTACGAGCAGTACTTC. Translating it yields CASSRYPGGQVSYEQYF.

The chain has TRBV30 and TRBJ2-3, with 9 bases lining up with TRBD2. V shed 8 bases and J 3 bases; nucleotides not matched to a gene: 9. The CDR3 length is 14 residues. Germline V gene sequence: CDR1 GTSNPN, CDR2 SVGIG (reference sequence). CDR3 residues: CAGWGSGRTDTQYF. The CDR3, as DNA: TGTGCCGGCTGGGGTAGCGGGAGAACAGATACGCAGTATTTT.

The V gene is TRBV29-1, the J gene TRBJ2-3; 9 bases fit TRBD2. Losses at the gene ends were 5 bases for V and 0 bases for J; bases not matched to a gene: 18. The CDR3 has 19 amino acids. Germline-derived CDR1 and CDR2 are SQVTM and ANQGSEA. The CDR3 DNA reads TGCAGCGTTAGGGGGGGGATAGCGGGAGCCGGCCCGAGCACAGATACGCAGTATTTT. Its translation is CSVRGGIAGAGPSTDTQYF.

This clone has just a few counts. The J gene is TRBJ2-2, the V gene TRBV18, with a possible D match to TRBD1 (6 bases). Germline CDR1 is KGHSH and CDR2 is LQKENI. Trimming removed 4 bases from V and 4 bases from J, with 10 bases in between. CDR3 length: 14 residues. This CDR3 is CASSLTGSTGELFF. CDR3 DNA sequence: TGTGCCAGCTCACTTACAGGGAGCACCGGGGAGCTGTTTTTT. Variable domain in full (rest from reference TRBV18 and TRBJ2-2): NAGVMQNPRHLVRRRGQEARLRCSPMKGHSHVYWYRQLPEEGLKFMVYLQKENIIDESGMPKERFSAEFPKEGPSILRIQQVVRGDSAAYFCASSLTGSTGELFFGEGSRLTVL.

CDR3 in amino acids: CASSQPGGHTEAFF. Here the CDR3 DNA reads TGTGCCAGCAGTCAACCCGGGGGTCACACTGAAGCTTTCTTT. The genes are TRBV27 and TRBJ1-1, with a tentative D call TRBD1 (5 bases). With 5 bases removed from V and 3 bases from J, the gap between germline ends came to 13 bases. This CDR3 has 14 amino acids. From germline, CDR1 is MNHEY and CDR2 SMNVEV (reference sequence).

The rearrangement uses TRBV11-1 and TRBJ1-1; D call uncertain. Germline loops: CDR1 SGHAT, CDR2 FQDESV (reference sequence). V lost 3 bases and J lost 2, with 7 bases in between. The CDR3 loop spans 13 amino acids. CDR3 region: CASSFKRNTEAFF. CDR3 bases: TGTGCCAGCAGCTTTAAGAGAAACACTGAAGCTTTCTTT.